This TCR beta chain came from a study of shared clonotypes between healthy human individuals. Study-wide points: Tissue TCR repertoires likely differ from these blood-only repertoires.

Those who donated were healthy HIV-negative adults, with no recent acute infections or vaccinations reported. Clones were read by immunoSEQ multiplex PCR, and TCRdb kept only the in-frame ones, dropping some. The profile shows about 1.1 million clones, around three quarters of them singletons. Turning to this clone: The antigen is undetermined. The same CDR3 arises from other DNA sequences in this sample as well.

Sequencing was done on a sample of memory CD4+ T cells from PBMCs. Regarding subset: CD45RA-negative fraction. The sequence derives from a man aged 18 to 30 in good health. Some clones in this sample may be carry-over from other donors' samples.

The CDR3 reads CASSLGTSGSYEQYF. As DNA, the CDR3 is TGTGCCAGCAGCTTGGGGACTAGCGGGAGCTACGAGCAGTACTTC. J is TRBJ2-7 and V is TRBV2; TRBD2 matches 14 bases. The V gene end was trimmed by 6 bases and the J gene end by 3 bases; junction bases not matched to a gene: 4. In germline, CDR1 is SNHLY, CDR2 FYNNEI. The CDR3 totals 15 residues.